The entry below describes one T cell receptor beta chain. Authors' processing steps: The authors estimated nucleated cell counts from reference gene primer amplification. Repertoires were generated with immunoSEQ multiplex PCR, while TCRdb's copy carries only in-frame clones and drops some. V and J calls and clone size follow that table, whereas D and trimming were derived from the DNA. The top ten hold 5% to 7.5% of the sample, which has more than 300,000 clones, around 89% seen once. The record originates from a study of blood T cell repertoires in COVID-19. Across the whole study: Specimens from acute and convalescent COVID-19 originated in the United States, Italy and Spain. PBMCs, B-cell-depleted T cells, or T cells were the source of the cDNA or gDNA that made up the material.

Germline lookup yields CDR1 SGHAT and CDR2 FQDESV (reference sequence). Germline trimming cut 8 bases from V and 2 bases from J; bases unmatched to any gene: 12. The CDR3 sequence is 16 residues long. The TCR sequence derives from a man aged 18 to 29 who had recovered from COVID-19. Sequencing was done on a sample of peripheral blood. The J gene is TRBJ2-5, the V gene TRBV11-1; 9 nucleotides match TRBD2. DNA for the CDR3: TGTGCCAGCTCCCGTAACGGCGGGGGGGTACAAGAGACCCAGTACTTC. Its protein product is CASSRNGGGVQETQYF.